The rows below give T cell receptor beta chains drawn from one sample of a study of blood T cells in healthy people across ages. TCRdb processed the 5' RACE reads anew with MiXCR; each CDR3 protein has one entry. The data contain some 940,000 distinct CDR3 sequences, under 35% of them singletons. These same records also appear under a second study, on T cells of mothers and their children.

Sequenced sample: blood. The receptor source for this set is a middle-aged woman in good health. Both conserved end residues are trimmed from each CDR3.

V gene: TRBV6-1; J gene: TRBJ1-1; CDR3 protein: ASSEPGLNTEAF
V gene: TRBV14; J gene: TRBJ2-1; CDR3 protein: ASSQDSGPGGEQF
V gene: TRBV20-1; J gene: TRBJ2-7; CDR3 protein: SAPPGSSSYEQY
V gene: TRBV6-6; J gene: TRBJ1-6; CDR3 protein: ASSRTEGVGNSPLH
V gene: TRBV20-1; J gene: TRBJ1-1; CDR3 protein: SAPSPGVNTEAF
V gene: TRBV5-1; J gene: TRBJ2-3; CDR3 protein: ASNERGERTDTQY
V gene: TRBV27; J gene: TRBJ1-2; CDR3 protein: TSSLGQGGAGYT
V gene: TRBV21-1; J gene: NA; CDR3 protein: ASSNPPGGPPQETQF
V gene: TRBV7-2; J gene: TRBJ2-1; CDR3 protein: ASSFGLADYNEQF
V gene: TRBV5-5; J gene: TRBJ2-1; CDR3 protein: ASSIATGDEQF
V gene: TRBV29-1; J gene: TRBJ1-1; CDR3 protein: SVEGSGVWTEAF
V gene: TRBV25-1; J gene: TRBJ1-2; CDR3 protein: ASTPGGGGGYT
V gene: TRBV15; J gene: TRBJ2-4; CDR3 protein: ATSTYLTPLAKNIQY
V gene: TRBV12-3/TRBV12-4; J gene: TRBJ2-7; CDR3 protein: ASSPGGTSLEQY
V gene: TRBV7-2; J gene: TRBJ2-5; CDR3 protein: ASSSSGATETQY
V gene: TRBV29-1; J gene: TRBJ1-5; CDR3 protein: SAAGANQPQH
V gene: TRBV12-3/TRBV12-4; J gene: TRBJ1-5; CDR3 protein: ASSLGGWGVHQPQH
V gene: TRBV29-1; J gene: TRBJ1-1; CDR3 protein: SVERDRGSREAF